The entry that follows covers one T cell receptor beta chain sequence. Primers included in the PCR were 60 Vbeta and 13 Jbeta primers. TCRdb keeps only in-frame clones here, not all; method: immunoSEQ multiplex PCR. In the table there are under 200,000 clones, 86% of which are singletons. These data belong to a study of cytomegalovirus exposure and HLA in healthy donors. Germline loops: CDR1 MNHNS, CDR2 SASEGT. Trimming removed 7 bases from V and 2 bases from J; junction bases left unmatched: 5. This CDR3 has 14 amino acids. Input material: PBMCs. The receptor was isolated from a woman between 25 and 40 years old in good health and CMV-seronegative. The rearrangement joins TRBV6-1 to TRBJ1-3; 7 bases are a match to TRBD1. The CDR3 loop reads CASTSTGAGNTIYF. In DNA form, the CDR3 reads TGTGCCAGCACCTCCACAGGGGCTGGAAACACCATATATTTT.